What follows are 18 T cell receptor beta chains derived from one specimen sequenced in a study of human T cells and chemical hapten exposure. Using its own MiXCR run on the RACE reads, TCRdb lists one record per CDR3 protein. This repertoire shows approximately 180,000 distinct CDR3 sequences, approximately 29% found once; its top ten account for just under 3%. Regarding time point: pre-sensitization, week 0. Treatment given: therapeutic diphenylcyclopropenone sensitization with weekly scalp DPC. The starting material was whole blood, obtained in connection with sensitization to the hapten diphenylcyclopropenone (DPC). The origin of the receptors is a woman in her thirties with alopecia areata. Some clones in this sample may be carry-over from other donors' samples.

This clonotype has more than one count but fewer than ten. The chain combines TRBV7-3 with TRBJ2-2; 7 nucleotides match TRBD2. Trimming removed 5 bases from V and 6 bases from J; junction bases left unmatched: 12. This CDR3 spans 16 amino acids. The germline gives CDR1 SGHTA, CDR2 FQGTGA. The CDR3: CASSPRGGIQAGELFF. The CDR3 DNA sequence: TGTGCCAGCAGCCCAAGGGGAGGGATTCAAGCCGGGGAGCTGTTTTTT.

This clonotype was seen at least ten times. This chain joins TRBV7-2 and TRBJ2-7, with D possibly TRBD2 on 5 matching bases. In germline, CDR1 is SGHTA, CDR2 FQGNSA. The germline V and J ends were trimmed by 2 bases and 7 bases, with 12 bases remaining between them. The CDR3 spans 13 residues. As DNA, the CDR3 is TGTGCCAGCAGCTTACGCCAGGAGGTGGAGCAGTACTTC. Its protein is CASSLRQEVEQYF.

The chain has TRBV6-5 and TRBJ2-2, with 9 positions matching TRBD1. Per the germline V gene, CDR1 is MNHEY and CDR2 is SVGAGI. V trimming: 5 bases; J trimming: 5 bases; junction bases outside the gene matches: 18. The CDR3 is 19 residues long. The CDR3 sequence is CASSPLWGQGKRRTGELFF. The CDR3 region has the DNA TGTGCCAGCAGTCCCCTGTGGGGACAGGGAAAGAGAAGGACCGGGGAGCTGTTTTTT.

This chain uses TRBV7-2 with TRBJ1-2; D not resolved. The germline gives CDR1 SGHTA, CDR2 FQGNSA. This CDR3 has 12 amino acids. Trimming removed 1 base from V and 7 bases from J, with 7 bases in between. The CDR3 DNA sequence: TGTGCCAGCAGCTTAGTCAAGGGTGGCTACACCTTC. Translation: CASSLVKGGYTF.

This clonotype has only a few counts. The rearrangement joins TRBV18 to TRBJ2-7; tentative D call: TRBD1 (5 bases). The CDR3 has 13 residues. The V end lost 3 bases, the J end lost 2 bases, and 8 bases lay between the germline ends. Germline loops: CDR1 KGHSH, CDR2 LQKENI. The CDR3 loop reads CASSPRTTYEQYF. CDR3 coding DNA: TGTGCCAGCTCACCTAGGACAACCTACGAGCAGTACTTC.

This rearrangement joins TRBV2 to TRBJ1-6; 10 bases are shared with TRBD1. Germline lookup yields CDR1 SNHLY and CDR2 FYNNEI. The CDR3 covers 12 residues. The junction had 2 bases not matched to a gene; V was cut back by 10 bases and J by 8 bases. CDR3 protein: CATTGGDSPLHF. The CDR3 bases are TGTGCCACGACAGGGGGCGATTCACCCCTCCACTTT.

This CDR3 reads CSVESYLSGANVLTF. As DNA, the CDR3 is TGCAGCGTTGAATCTTACTTATCTGGGGCCAACGTCCTGACTTTC. This rearrangement joins TRBV29-1 to TRBJ2-6; D not certain. Germline CDR1 SQVTM, CDR2 ANQGSEA. Deletions cut 2 bases from V and 1 base from J, with 9 bases between. This CDR3 is built from 15 residues.

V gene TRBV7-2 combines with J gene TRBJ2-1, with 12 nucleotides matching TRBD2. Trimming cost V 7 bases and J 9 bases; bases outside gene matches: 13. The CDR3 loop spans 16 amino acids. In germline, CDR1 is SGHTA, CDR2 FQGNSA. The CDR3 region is CASTLGLAGGPSEQFF. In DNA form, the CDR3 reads TGTGCCAGCACCCTGGGGCTAGCGGGGGGGCCAAGTGAGCAGTTCTTC.

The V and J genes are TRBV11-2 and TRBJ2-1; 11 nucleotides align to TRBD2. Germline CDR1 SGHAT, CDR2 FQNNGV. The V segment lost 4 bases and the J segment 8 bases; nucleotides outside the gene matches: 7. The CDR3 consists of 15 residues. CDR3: CASSSLAGGGYEQFF. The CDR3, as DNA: TGTGCCAGCAGCTCCCTAGCGGGGGGCGGCTATGAGCAGTTCTTC.

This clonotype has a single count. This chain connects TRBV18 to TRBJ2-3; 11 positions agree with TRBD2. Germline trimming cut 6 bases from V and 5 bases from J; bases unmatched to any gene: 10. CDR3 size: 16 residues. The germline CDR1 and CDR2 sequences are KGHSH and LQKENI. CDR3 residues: CASSSGTSGLQDTQYF. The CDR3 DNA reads TGTGCCAGCTCCTCAGGGACTAGCGGACTCCAAGATACGCAGTATTTT.

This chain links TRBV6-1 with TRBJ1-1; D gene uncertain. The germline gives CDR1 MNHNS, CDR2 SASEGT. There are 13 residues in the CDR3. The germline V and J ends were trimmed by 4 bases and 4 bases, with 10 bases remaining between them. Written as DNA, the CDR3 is TGTGCCAGCAGTGGGCAGTCGGGCACTGAAGCTTTCTTT. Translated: CASSGQSGTEAFF.

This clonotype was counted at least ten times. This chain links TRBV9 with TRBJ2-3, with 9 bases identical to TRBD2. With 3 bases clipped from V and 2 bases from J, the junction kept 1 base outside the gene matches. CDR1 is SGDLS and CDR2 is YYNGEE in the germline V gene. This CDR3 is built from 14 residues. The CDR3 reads CASSASGNTDTQYF. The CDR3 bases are TGTGCCAGCAGCGCTAGCGGGAACACAGATACGCAGTATTTT.

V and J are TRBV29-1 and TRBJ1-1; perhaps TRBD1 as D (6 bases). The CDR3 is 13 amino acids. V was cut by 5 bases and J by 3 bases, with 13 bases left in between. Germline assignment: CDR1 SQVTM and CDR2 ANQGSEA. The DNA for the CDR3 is TGCAGCGTTAAGACAGGAGGGCACACTGAAGCTTTCTTT. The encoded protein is CSVKTGGHTEAFF.

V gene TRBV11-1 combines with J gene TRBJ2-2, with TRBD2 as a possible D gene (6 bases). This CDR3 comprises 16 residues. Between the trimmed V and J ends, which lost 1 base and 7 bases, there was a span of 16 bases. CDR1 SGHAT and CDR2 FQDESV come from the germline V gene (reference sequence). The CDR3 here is CASSLDRDSPHGELFF. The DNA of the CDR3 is TGTGCCAGCAGCTTAGACCGGGACTCCCCTCACGGGGAGCTGTTTTTT.

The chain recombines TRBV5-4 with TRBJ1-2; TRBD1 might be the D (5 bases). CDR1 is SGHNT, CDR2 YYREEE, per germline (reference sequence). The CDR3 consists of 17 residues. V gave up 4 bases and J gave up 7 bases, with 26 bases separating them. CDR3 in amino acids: CASSPRDYKEGTSGYTF. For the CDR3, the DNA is TGTGCCAGCAGCCCCCGGGACTACAAGGAGGGGACGAGTGGCTACACCTTC.

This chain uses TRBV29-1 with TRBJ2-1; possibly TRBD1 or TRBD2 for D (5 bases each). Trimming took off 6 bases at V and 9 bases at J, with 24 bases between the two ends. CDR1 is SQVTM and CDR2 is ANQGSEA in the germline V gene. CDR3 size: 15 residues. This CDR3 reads CSVTERGALRGEQFF. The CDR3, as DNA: TGCAGCGTAACAGAACGGGGCGCCCTCCGTGGTGAGCAGTTCTTC.

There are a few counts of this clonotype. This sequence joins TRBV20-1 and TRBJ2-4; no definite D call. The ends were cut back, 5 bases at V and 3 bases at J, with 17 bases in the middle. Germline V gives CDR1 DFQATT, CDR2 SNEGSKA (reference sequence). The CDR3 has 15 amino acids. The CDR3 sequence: CSAPKMAGLKNIQYF. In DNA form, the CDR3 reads TGCAGTGCTCCAAAGATGGCAGGCCTCAAAAACATTCAGTACTTC.

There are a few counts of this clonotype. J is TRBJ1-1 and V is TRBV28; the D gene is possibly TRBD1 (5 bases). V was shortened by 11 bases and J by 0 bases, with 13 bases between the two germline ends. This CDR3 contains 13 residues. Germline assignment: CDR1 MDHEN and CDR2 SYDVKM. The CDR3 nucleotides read TGTGCCTCGGGACGGATCATGAACACTGAAGCTTTCTTT. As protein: CASGRIMNTEAFF.